This T cell receptor beta chain was retrieved from a study of blood T cell repertoires in COVID-19. For the study at large: Acute-phase and convalescent COVID-19 samples originated in the United States, Italy and Spain.

Trimming took off 5 bases at V and 1 base at J, with 11 bases between the two ends. This CDR3 comprises 14 residues. Germline V gives CDR1 LNHDA, CDR2 SQIVND (reference sequence). Per the original methods: Reference gene primers were amplified, and this amplification served to estimate nucleated cell counts. The assay was immunoSEQ multiplex PCR, and TCRdb's table has in-frame clones only and misses some. Clone size and the V and J calls come from that table; the DNA yielded D and trimming. The sample holds approximately 500,000 clones, 85% to 90% seen once. Adults between about 18 and 89 years of age took part from approximately 24 US areas. Assignments of participants to cohorts depended upon their own reported clinical history.

The sequenced material came from PBMCs or T cells enriched from blood (not recorded which). This TCR came from a woman between 40 and 50 years old who had recovered from COVID-19. The chain joins TRBV19 to TRBJ1-1, with D possibly being TRBD1 (6 bases). CDR3 DNA sequence: TGTGCCAGTAGTTCCCGACAGGAGAACACTGAAGCTTTCTTT. It translates to CASSSRQENTEAFF.